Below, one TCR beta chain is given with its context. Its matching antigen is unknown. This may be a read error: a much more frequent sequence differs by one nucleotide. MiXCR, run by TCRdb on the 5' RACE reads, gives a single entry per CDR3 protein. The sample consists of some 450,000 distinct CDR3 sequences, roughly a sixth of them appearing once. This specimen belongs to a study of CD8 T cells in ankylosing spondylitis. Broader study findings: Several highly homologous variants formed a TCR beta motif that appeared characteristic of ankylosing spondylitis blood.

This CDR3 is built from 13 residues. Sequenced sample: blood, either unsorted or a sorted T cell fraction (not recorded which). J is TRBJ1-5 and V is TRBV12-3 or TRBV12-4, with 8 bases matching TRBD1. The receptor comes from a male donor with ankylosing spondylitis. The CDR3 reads CVSSSGTGLPQHF. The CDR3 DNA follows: TGTGTCAGCAGTTCCGGGACAGGACTTCCCCAGCATTTT.